This T cell receptor (beta chain) was recorded in a study of post-analysis software for immune sequencing data (dated by TCRdb to about 2015). About the full investigation: Disease courses on record covered relapsing-remitting, secondary progressive and progressive-relapsing multiple sclerosis, though some patients had no subtype annotation. A subset of samples was prepared in parallel using single-end sample barcoding, then pooled and co-amplified after Illumina adapter ligation. The patient repertoires were set against 10 or so previously published healthy control repertoires from donors whose ages ranged from about 6 to 25 years.

TCR beta repertoires were profiled from peripheral blood of 13 young patients with multiple sclerosis to demonstrate the VDJtools post-analysis software. The patients with multiple sclerosis were children and adolescents between 6 and 15 years of age. Library generation was performed with PCR. The sample was run on an Illumina HiSeq 2500. Unique molecular identifiers were incorporated into TCR beta cDNA libraries to reduce PCR and sequencing biases. Per 1 to 10 million input T cells, some 500,000 cDNA molecules were obtained, such that each molecule approximated one T cell. The patient libraries were prepared and sequenced using the same protocol as the earlier healthy control dataset. Samples belonging to the same batch were prepared together, multiplexed and sequenced on a shared HiSeq lane. The published analysis was carried out like this. Raw barcoded reads were processed with MIGEC, and single-read molecular identifier groups were discarded before consensus assembly and CDR3 extraction. Clonotype tables were post-analysed with VDJtools, normalizing diversity by down-sampling all datasets to the smallest sample size. To correct batch-related cross-sample contamination, repertoire overlap clustering matched CDR3 amino acid sequences but not nucleotide sequences. TCRdb cleaned the public reads at Q25 with fastp, built clones with MiXCR and kept in-frame beta chains. Duplicate CDR3 protein sequences are folded into a single record with the most common DNA and genes. The V and J calls follow TCRdb's processing rather than the paper's. Here the sample has roughly 670,000 distinct CDR3 sequences; over 45% occur a single time. Approximately 11% of the sample lies in the top ten.

V is reduced by 1 base and J by 4 bases, leaving a spacing of 12 bases between them. The CDR3 sequence holds 15 residues, the cysteine and phenylalanine included. Only the CDR3 portion is preserved as DNA: 45 bases, with reading frame beginning at the first base. CDR1 and CDR2, per the germline V gene, are SNHLY and FYNNEI. Of note for this clonotype: There is no known antigen for this receptor. No base quality values were provided; no much bigger clone lies one nucleotide off.

Broader findings and caveats from the paper: Compared with controls, multiple sclerosis patients had significantly lower normalized Chao1 diversity, a finding suggesting substantial peripheral T-cell clonal expansion. The multiple sclerosis patient group was slightly younger than the control group. Patients showed significantly higher frequencies than controls for roughly five TRBV segments, among them TRBV5-6, TRBV5-1 and TRBV20-1. When samples were clustered directly using the F measure, samples prepared in the same batch co-clustered strongly, which prompted a batch-effect correction.

This receptor was taken from a girl aged 2 to 10 with multiple sclerosis. Recombination connected TRBV2 to TRBJ2-3, with a tentative D gene TRBD2 over 5 matching bases. The material sequenced was blood. The DNA sequence is as follows: TGTGCCAGCAGTGAAGGCAGAGGGCCGGCAGATACGCAGTATTTT. It encodes CASSEGRGPADTQYF.